This T cell receptor beta chain appears in the sequencing data of a study of T-cell reconstitution after alpha-beta-depleted transplantation in children. TCRbeta library construction was performed incorporating unique molecular identifiers. One entry per CDR3 protein, called by TCRdb with MiXCR from the PCR reads. The sample holds under 350,000 distinct CDR3 sequences, 9.9% seen once. Ten or more counts support this clonotype. The CDR3 is 17 amino acids. In germline, CDR1 is SGHTA, CDR2 FQGNSA. After removal of 2 bases from V and 0 bases from J, the junction contained 6 bases not matched to a gene. The specimen comprised PBMCs from the stem cell graft donor, sampled from the stem cell graft. The chain carries TRBV7-2 and TRBJ2-1, with 8 bases aligning to TRBD1. This sequence originates from a human donor who donated a stem cell graft to a child with SCID. CDR3 in amino acids: CASSLPRGTGSYNEQFF. The CDR3 bases are TGTGCCAGCAGCTTACCTCGTGGGACAGGCTCCTACAATGAGCAGTTCTTC.